One sample yielded the 27 T cell receptor beta chains listed below, sequenced in a study of technical replicates of blood from a few donors. Using immunoSEQ multiplex PCR, the repertoire was profiled, and TCRdb retains in-frame clones only, with some absent. The table lists 11,000 to 15,000 clones, 84% of them singletons. Sequenced material: PBMCs. The receptors stem from a human donor in good health.

The CDR3 sequence: CARRELAESYEQYF. The CDR3 DNA reads TGTGCCAGAAGGGAGCTAGCGGAAAGTTACGAGCAGTACTTC. V and J are TRBV5-3 and TRBJ2-7, with TRBD2 identical over 7 bases. TRBV5-3 qualifies as an ORF whose function is uncertain. The CDR3 sequence is 14 residues long. J gave up 4 bases and V 5 bases, and 9 bases lay outside the gene matches.

The chain is built from TRBV2 and TRBJ2-7; D perhaps matches TRBD2 (5 bases). The CDR3 has 11 amino acids. Germline-derived CDR1 and CDR2 are SNHLY and FYNNEI. V gave up 11 bases and J gave up 6 bases, with 14 bases separating them. The CDR3 loop reads CALKRGGEQYF. CDR3 sequence (DNA): TGTGCCCTAAAACGGGGTGGCGAGCAGTACTTC.

CDR3 loop: CASSTGTVNTEAFF. Here the CDR3 DNA reads TGCGCCAGCAGCACCGGGACAGTGAACACTGAAGCTTTCTTT. V usage is TRBV5-1 and J usage is TRBJ1-1; 7 nucleotides match TRBD1. The J segment lost 0 bases and the V segment lost 4 bases, leaving 3 bases of the junction unmatched. The length of the CDR3 is 14 residues. Germline V gene sequence: CDR1 SGHRS, CDR2 YFSETQ.

The genes are TRBV5-1 and TRBJ2-3; unclear D gene. Germline lookup yields CDR1 SGHRS and CDR2 YFSETQ. V dropped 3 bases and J dropped 3 bases, with 14 bases sitting between them. The CDR3 is made up of 15 amino acids. The CDR3 sequence is CASSYGGARTDTQYF. The CDR3, as DNA: TGCGCCAGCAGCTATGGCGGAGCGAGGACAGATACGCAGTATTTT.

This chain connects TRBV30 to TRBJ1-2, with D perhaps TRBD1 (5 bases). There are 13 residues in the CDR3. V was cut by 0 bases and J by 4 bases, with 9 bases left in between. Germline CDR1 reads GTSNPN; CDR2 reads SVGIG (reference sequence). CDR3: CAWSVGTGYGYTF. DNA for the CDR3: TGTGCCTGGAGTGTTGGTACAGGCTATGGCTACACCTTC.

The rearrangement links TRBV9 to TRBJ2-7; 9 bases are a match to TRBD2. Germline CDR1 is SGDLS and CDR2 is YYNGEE. Trimming removed 4 bases from V and 4 bases from J; junction bases left unmatched: 9. CDR3 length equals 15 residues. The CDR3 protein is CASSTNSGSFYEQYF. The CDR3, as DNA: TGTGCCAGCAGCACTAATAGCGGGAGTTTTTACGAGCAGTACTTC.

The V gene is TRBV5-1, the J gene TRBJ2-3; TRBD2 matches at 10 bases. V trimming: 3 bases; J trimming: 5 bases; junction bases outside the gene matches: 12. Germline V gives CDR1 SGHRS, CDR2 YFSETQ. The CDR3 is made up of 17 amino acids. The CDR3 bases are TGCGCCAGCAGCTCACGATCTCTAGCGGGAGTATTAGATACGCAGTATTTT. This gives the protein CASSSRSLAGVLDTQYF.

The rearrangement uses TRBV2 and TRBJ1-4; the match to TRBD1 covers 11 bases. Germline V gene data show CDR1 as SNHLY and CDR2 as FYNNEI. The CDR3 has 16 amino acids. V was clipped by 7 bases and J by 7 bases; unmatched bases: 11. CDR3 nucleotides: TGTGCCAGCACGGGATGGGACAGGGGGGATCGTGAAAAACTGTTTTTT. It specifies CASTGWDRGDREKLFF.

The gene calls are TRBV7-3 and TRBJ1-1; no definite D call. Germline V gene data show CDR1 as SGHTA and CDR2 as FQGTGA. V shed 3 bases and J shed 1 base, with 12 bases lying between them. This CDR3 contains 15 residues. The DNA for the CDR3 is TGTGCCAGCAGCTTGGAAGCGGCGGGGAACACTGAAGCTTTCTTT. As protein: CASSLEAAGNTEAFF.

This chain links TRBV18 with TRBJ2-3; a possible D gene is TRBD2 (5 bases). Germline-derived CDR1 and CDR2 are KGHSH and LQKENI. V lost 2 bases to trimming and J lost 6 bases, with 6 bases between them. CDR3 length equals 12 residues. CDR3 loop: CASSPRGDTQYF. The CDR3 nucleotides are TGTGCCAGCTCACCAAGAGGGGATACGCAGTATTTT.

Points on this clone: The junction departs from the called germline gene at one end, perhaps through a read error. The chain has TRBV14 and TRBJ1-4; D possibly corresponds to TRBD1 (6 bases). This CDR3 spans 14 amino acids. Germline CDR1 reads SGHDN; CDR2 reads FVKESK. The CDR3 coding sequence is TGTGCCGGCAGCCGAACACAGGGTATCGAAAAACTGTTTTTT. This encodes CAGSRTQGIEKLFF.

DNA of the CDR3: TGTGCCAGCAGCGGGGGGACAGGCAAATACGAGCAGTACTTC. Translation gives CASSGGTGKYEQYF. The chain is built from TRBV9 and TRBJ2-7; 8 bases are a match to TRBD1. Germline lookup yields CDR1 SGDLS and CDR2 YYNGEE. V lost 3 bases and J lost 4; bases outside the gene matches: 6. The CDR3 is 14 residues long.

The chain recombines TRBV6-6 with TRBJ1-2; 10 bases fit TRBD1. Germline V lookup: CDR1 MNHNY, CDR2 SVGAGI (reference sequence). V shed 6 bases, J shed 0 bases, and the junction held 4 bases outside the gene matches. CDR3 length: 15 amino acids. The CDR3 spells CASRRGQGANYGYTF. DNA for the CDR3: TGTGCCAGCAGAAGAGGACAGGGGGCTAACTATGGCTACACCTTC.

This chain links TRBV27 with TRBJ2-5; weak D call: TRBD2 (6 bases). Per germline, CDR1 MNHEY and CDR2 SMNVEV (reference sequence). V was shortened by 6 bases and J by 4 bases, with 21 bases between the two germline ends. The CDR3 has 16 amino acids. CDR3 amino acids: CASSGSALTRLETQYF. In DNA, the CDR3 is TGTGCCAGCAGCGGCAGTGCCTTGACTAGGTTAGAGACCCAGTACTTC.

This clone has only a few counts. J is TRBJ1-5 and V is TRBV30; no definite D call. V was trimmed by 0 bases and J by 6 bases, leaving 15 bases between them. Germline V gene data show CDR1 as GTSNPN and CDR2 as SVGIG (reference sequence). The CDR3 covers 15 residues. In DNA form, the CDR3 reads TGTGCCTGGAGTGTAAGTTCCCTGCTCGGTCAGCCCCAGCATTTT. As protein: CAWSVSSLLGQPQHF.

This clone has only a few counts. V is TRBV6-5 and J is TRBJ2-7; 8 bases map to TRBD2. Germline V lookup: CDR1 MNHEY, CDR2 SVGAGI. This CDR3 has 15 residues. V lost 6 bases, J lost 3 bases, and 10 bases stayed unmatched. The CDR3 here is CASSPLAAGDYEQYF. The CDR3 DNA is TGTGCCAGCAGCCCTCTTGCAGCGGGGGACTACGAGCAGTACTTC.

This clone was seen more than once but under ten times. This rearrangement joins TRBV4-1 to TRBJ2-7, with 11 bases lining up with TRBD2. The CDR3 is made up of 15 amino acids. Germline CDR1 is MGHRA and CDR2 is YSYEKL. Unmatched junction bases numbered 3, after V lost 3 bases and J lost 2 bases. The CDR3: CASSHLAGGAYEQYF. DNA of the CDR3: TGCGCCAGCAGCCATCTAGCGGGAGGAGCCTACGAGCAGTACTTC.

This clone was seen once. CDR3 coding DNA: TGCGCCAGCAACTTGACAGGGAGCGGCTACACCTTC. It specifies CASNLTGSGYTF. This chain links TRBV10-1 with TRBJ1-2; TRBD1 agrees at 7 bases. Germline CDR1 and CDR2: WNHNN and SYGVQD (reference sequence). The CDR3 sequence is 12 residues long. With 7 bases clipped from V and 8 bases from J, the junction kept 7 bases outside the gene matches.

V is TRBV7-9 and J is TRBJ2-2; 13 nucleotides line up with TRBD2. The junction had 5 bases not matched to a gene; V was cut back by 2 bases and J by 5 bases. Germline values: CDR1 SEHNR, CDR2 FQNEAQ (reference sequence). CDR3 size: 17 residues. The CDR3 loop is CASSLTQGLAGTGELFF. CDR3 DNA: TGTGCCAGCAGCTTAACGCAGGGACTAGCGGGGACCGGGGAGCTGTTTTTT.

The chain employs TRBV11-2 and TRBJ1-2; 7 bases match TRBD1. Trimming at V came to 1 base and at J to 1 base, leaving 12 bases not matched to a gene. Germline V gene data show CDR1 as SGHAT and CDR2 as FQNNGV. The CDR3 extends over 18 amino acids. The CDR3 DNA is TGTGCCAGCAGCTTAGTTACGGGACAGAGATACAATAACTATGGCTACACCTTC. It is translated as CASSLVTGQRYNNYGYTF. The entire variable domain, with the rest obtained from reference TRBV11-2 and TRBJ1-2, is as follows: EAGVAQSPRYKIIEKRQSVAFWCNPISGHATLYWYQQILGQGPKLLIQFQNNGVVDDSQLPKDRFSAERLKGVDSTLKIQPAKLEDSAVYLCASSLVTGQRYNNYGYTFGSGTRLTVV.

The chain recombines TRBV19 with TRBJ2-7; 10 nucleotides agree with TRBD2. The germline V gene has CDR1 LNHDA and CDR2 SQIVND (reference sequence). CDR3 length: 15 residues. The V segment lost 3 bases and the J segment 3 bases; nucleotides outside the gene matches: 5. CDR3 DNA sequence: TGTGCCAGTAGTATGGAGCCTAGCGGGAGCTACGAGCAGTACTTC. This sequence encodes CASSMEPSGSYEQYF.

The chain recombines TRBV6-1 with TRBJ2-7, with D maybe TRBD1 (5 bases). The length of the CDR3 is 12 residues. With 2 bases removed from V and 6 bases from J, the gap between germline ends came to 8 bases. Germline V CDR1 and CDR2: MNHNS, SASEGT. The DNA of the CDR3 is TGTGCCAGCAGTGAATTAGGGGCCGAGCAGTACTTC. Its protein product is CASSELGAEQYF.

CDR3 region: CAISDTTAMNTGELFF. The CDR3 nucleotides read TGTGCCATCAGTGACACGACAGCTATGAACACCGGGGAGCTGTTTTTT. The V and J genes are TRBV10-3 and TRBJ2-2; weak D call: TRBD1 (5 bases). Germline V CDR1 and CDR2: ENHRY, SYGVKD. The V end lost 3 bases, the J end lost 1 base, and 12 bases lay between the germline ends. This CDR3 contains 16 residues.

The CDR3 is CSVVTDTQYF. The DNA for the CDR3 is TGCAGTGTCGTCACAGATACGCAGTATTTT. The chain combines TRBV20-1 with TRBJ2-3; no clear D gene. CDR1 is DFQATT and CDR2 is SNEGSKA in the germline V gene (reference sequence). Trimming cost V 7 bases and J 2 bases, with 4 bases left between them. The CDR3 length is 10 residues.

This rearrangement joins TRBV7-9 to TRBJ1-1; D is undetermined. V lost 5 bases, J lost 1 base, and 8 bases lay in between. CDR1 and CDR2 from the germline V gene are SEHNR and FQNEAQ (reference sequence). This CDR3 has 13 residues. CDR3: CASSPQKNTEAFF. The CDR3 DNA is TGTGCCAGCAGCCCCCAGAAGAACACTGAAGCTTTCTTT.

The chain has TRBV19 and TRBJ2-3, with D hard to call. The CDR3 totals 16 residues. The V gene's germline CDR1 is LNHDA and CDR2 SQIVND (reference sequence). The germline V and J ends were trimmed by 3 bases and 0 bases, with 13 bases remaining between them. CDR3 in DNA: TGTGCCAGTAGTATTGGGCCTGTTTCTAGCACAGATACGCAGTATTTT. This gives the protein CASSIGPVSSTDTQYF.

The rearrangement links TRBV30 to TRBJ2-1, with 11 positions matching TRBD2. V lost 3 bases and J lost 5; bases outside the gene matches: 6. Germline CDR1 and CDR2: GTSNPN and SVGIG (reference sequence). CDR3 length: 15 amino acids. CDR3 sequence: CAWSALAGDHNEQFF. CDR3 DNA: TGTGCCTGGAGCGCACTAGCGGGAGACCACAATGAGCAGTTCTTC. The full variable domain, rest sourced from reference TRBV30 and TRBJ2-1, is SQTIHQWPATLVQPVGSPLSLECTVEGTSNPNLYWYRQAAGRGLQLLFYSVGIGQISSEVPQNLSASRPQDRQFILSSKKLLLSDSGFYLCAWSALAGDHNEQFFGPGTRLTVL.